A single sample gave rise to the 23 T cell receptor beta chains below, sequenced in a study of CD8 T cells in Susac syndrome. With random hexamers, reverse transcription was performed on roughly 0.45 to 1 ug of RNA. TCRdb re-called the immunoSEQ multiplex PCR reads with MiXCR, one entry per CDR3 protein. The data contain roughly 180,000 distinct CDR3 sequences, about 93% of them singletons. Sequenced: CD4+ T cells from PBMCs. Receptors originate from a human donor in good health.

The rearrangement joins TRBV20-1 to TRBJ2-3, with TRBD2 matching 11 bases. This CDR3 has 15 residues. From germline, CDR1 is DFQATT and CDR2 SNEGSKA (reference sequence). V trimming: 4 bases; J trimming: 2 bases; junction bases outside the gene matches: 5. In DNA, the CDR3 is TGCAGTGCTATACTAGCGGGGGCCCTCACAGATACGCAGTATTTT. Protein sequence: CSAILAGALTDTQYF.

This chain links TRBV7-2 with TRBJ2-7; TRBD1 matches at 9 bases. Germline CDR1 and CDR2: SGHTA and FQGNSA. This CDR3 is built from 15 residues. V lost 6 bases to trimming and J lost 2 bases; unmatched junction nucleotides: 8. DNA of the CDR3: TGTGCCAGCAGACGAGACAGGGGGTATACCTACGAGCAGTACTTC. Protein sequence: CASRRDRGYTYEQYF.

The chain joins TRBV15 to TRBJ2-5; 7 bases are a match to TRBD1. There are 16 residues in the CDR3. Germline lookup yields CDR1 LNHNV and CDR2 YYDKDF (reference sequence). J was trimmed by 2 bases and V by 1 base; bases with no gene match: 7. The CDR3 nucleotides read TGTGCCACCAGCAGAGTTCGAGGGGGCCCACAAGAGACCCAGTACTTC. Protein: CATSRVRGGPQETQYF.

The chain joins TRBV29-1 to TRBJ2-1; 7 bases line up with TRBD2. The trim removed 7 bases at V and 0 bases at J, leaving 6 bases unmatched. Germline assignment: CDR1 SQVTM and CDR2 ANQGSEA. The CDR3 sequence is 14 residues long. The CDR3 DNA is TGCAGCGGGGGACGGGGGGTCTCCTACAATGAGCAGTTCTTC. It yields the protein CSGGRGVSYNEQFF.

The rearrangement uses TRBV2 and TRBJ1-2, with D possibly TRBD1 on 6 matching bases. V was pared by 2 bases and J by 4 bases, with 14 bases between. Germline V gives CDR1 SNHLY, CDR2 FYNNEI. This CDR3 region has 15 residues. DNA for the CDR3: TGTGCCAGCAGTGAATTCGGGGGCGAGGGCTATGGCTACACCTTC. It specifies CASSEFGGEGYGYTF.

This clonotype was picked up one time. The chain joins TRBV7-9 to TRBJ1-1; D is unclear. This CDR3 is 12 amino acids long. V was clipped by 2 bases and J by 3 bases, with 4 bases between them. Germline lookup yields CDR1 SEHNR and CDR2 FQNEAQ (reference sequence). Here the CDR3 reads CASSLMDTEAFF. CDR3 bases: TGTGCCAGCAGCTTAATGGACACTGAAGCTTTCTTT.

CDR3 sequence: CASSPGWETSNQPQHF. The DNA of the CDR3 is TGTGCCAGCAGCCCCGGGTGGGAGACTAGCAATCAGCCCCAGCATTTT. The rearrangement joins TRBV7-9 to TRBJ1-5; no clear D gene. V lost 5 bases and J lost 0, with 14 bases in between. Looked up from germline, CDR1 is SEHNR and CDR2 is FQNEAQ (reference sequence). This CDR3 comprises 16 residues.

The CDR3 loop is CASSLALGDSPLHF. As DNA, the CDR3 is TGTGCCAGCAGCTTAGCGCTGGGGGATTCACCCCTCCACTTT. The chain combines TRBV7-2 with TRBJ1-6; TRBD1 might be the D (5 bases). This CDR3 has 14 amino acids. CDR1 is SGHTA, CDR2 FQGNSA, per germline. Trimming took off 0 bases at V and 8 bases at J, with 8 bases between the two ends.

V is TRBV6-2 or TRBV6-3 and J is TRBJ2-2; 9 nucleotides line up with TRBD2. The junction had 5 bases not matched to a gene; V was cut back by 8 bases and J by 4 bases. From germline, CDR1 is MNHEY and CDR2 SVGEGT. The CDR3 has 14 amino acids. CDR3 sequence: CASGSGGPTGELFF. In nucleotides, the CDR3 is TGTGCCAGCGGTAGCGGGGGTCCCACCGGGGAGCTGTTTTTT.

V gene TRBV29-1 combines with J gene TRBJ2-7; D perhaps matches TRBD1 (5 bases). V was clipped by 6 bases and J by 0 bases, with 15 bases between them. The CDR3 runs to 14 residues. Germline V gives CDR1 SQVTM, CDR2 ANQGSEA. CDR3 in amino acids: CSVVGARSSYEQYF. The CDR3 region has the DNA TGCAGCGTCGTAGGGGCTCGAAGCTCCTACGAGCAGTACTTC.

The rearrangement joins TRBV29-1 to TRBJ2-5; 9 nucleotides align to TRBD2. Per the germline V gene, CDR1 is SQVTM and CDR2 is ANQGSEA. Trimming took 8 bases from V and 4 from J; bases not matched to a gene: 8. The CDR3 runs 13 residues. The CDR3 coding sequence is TGCAGCAGCGCGGGGGGGTTGGGAGAGACCCAGTACTTC. The encoded protein is CSSAGGLGETQYF. Variable domain in full (rest from reference TRBV29-1 and TRBJ2-5): SAVISQKPSRDICQRGTSLTIQCQVDSQVTMMFWYRQQPGQSLTLIATANQGSEATYESGFVIDKFPISRPNLTFSTLTVSNMSPEDSSIYLCSSAGGLGETQYFGPGTRLLVL.

The rearrangement joins TRBV20-1 to TRBJ2-5; D is possibly TRBD1 (6 bases). The CDR3 contains 14 residues. Per germline, CDR1 DFQATT and CDR2 SNEGSKA (reference sequence). V was clipped by 0 bases and J by 5 bases, with 13 bases between them. DNA for the CDR3: TGCAGTGCTAGAGAACTGGGGGCCGGGGAGACCCAGTACTTC. Amino acid sequence: CSARELGAGETQYF.

This clonotype was counted a single time. V usage is TRBV30 and J usage is TRBJ1-1, with D possibly TRBD1 on 6 matching bases. This CDR3 comprises 10 residues. Trimming left V 4 bases short and J 6 bases short, with 6 bases between. CDR1 and CDR2 (germline): GTSNPN, SVGIG (reference sequence). The CDR3 DNA reads as TGTGCCTGGACAGGGGCTGAAGCTTTCTTT. Translated, it gives CAWTGAEAFF.

The gene calls are TRBV7-2 and TRBJ2-7, with unresolved D. CDR3 length: 14 amino acids. Germline V gene lookup returns CDR1 SGHTA and CDR2 FQGNSA. V lost 1 base, J lost 4 bases, and 11 bases lay in between. The CDR3 nucleotides read TGTGCCAGCAGCTTAGATCTACTCTCTTACGAGCAGTACTTC. Its translation is CASSLDLLSYEQYF.

This chain uses TRBV27 with TRBJ1-6; tentatively, D is TRBD1 (5 bases). Trimming took 0 bases from V and 7 from J, leaving 10 bases between them. Germline CDR1 is MNHEY and CDR2 is SMNVEV (reference sequence). The CDR3 is made up of 15 amino acids. The CDR3 nucleotides are TGTGCCAGCAGTTTATCGGGGGTACAGAATTCACCCCTCCACTTT. As protein: CASSLSGVQNSPLHF.

This chain uses TRBV15 with TRBJ2-7, with D perhaps given as TRBD1 or TRBD2 (5 bases each). Germline assignment: CDR1 LNHNV and CDR2 YYDKDF (reference sequence). The ends were cut back, 0 bases at V and 4 bases at J, with 10 bases in the middle. The CDR3 contains 14 residues. The CDR3 sequence: CATSRDVGEYEQYF. Here the CDR3 DNA reads TGTGCCACCAGCAGAGATGTAGGGGAGTACGAGCAGTACTTC.

The rearrangement links TRBV9 to TRBJ1-1; no clear D. The ends were cut back, 0 bases at V and 7 bases at J, with 7 bases in the middle. Germline CDR1 reads SGDLS; CDR2 reads YYNGEE. This CDR3 has 12 amino acids. CDR3 nucleotide sequence: TGTGCCAGCAGCGTAGGTGAGGGTGAAGCTTTCTTT. Translated, it gives CASSVGEGEAFF.

The chain carries TRBV3-1 and TRBJ2-6, with D unresolved. Between the trimmed V and J ends, which lost 3 bases and 4 bases, there was a span of 10 bases. The CDR3 is 15 residues long. Germline assignment: CDR1 LGHDT and CDR2 YNNKEL (reference sequence). CDR3 protein: CASSHQARGANVLTF. The CDR3 DNA reads TGTGCCAGCAGCCACCAGGCACGCGGGGCCAACGTCCTGACTTTC.

V and J are TRBV5-4 and TRBJ2-3, with 10 bases aligning to TRBD2. CDR1 and CDR2 from the germline V gene are SGHNT and YYREEE (reference sequence). The CDR3 runs 15 residues. After removal of 4 bases from V and 6 bases from J, the junction contained 8 bases not matched to a gene. CDR3 in amino acids: CASSGSGGPLDTQYF. Written as DNA, the CDR3 is TGTGCCAGCAGCGGTAGCGGGGGGCCTTTGGATACGCAGTATTTT.

V usage is TRBV24-1 and J usage is TRBJ1-2; D is ambiguous. In germline, CDR1 is KGHDR, CDR2 SFDVKD. Trimming shortened V by 2 bases and J by 5 bases, and 5 bases separated the two germline ends. This CDR3 region has 12 residues. The CDR3 loop reads CATSDYEYGYTF. CDR3 DNA sequence: TGTGCCACCAGTGATTACGAGTATGGCTACACCTTC.

The table lists this clonotype with a few counts. The rearrangement uses TRBV7-2 and TRBJ2-3, with no clear D. CDR1 and CDR2 (germline): SGHTA, FQGNSA. The CDR3 is made up of 12 amino acids. V dropped 3 bases and J dropped 5 bases, with 6 bases sitting between them. For the CDR3, the DNA is TGTGCCAGCAGCTTGTGGGGAGATACGCAGTATTTT. Translating gives CASSLWGDTQYF.

The genes are TRBV20-1 and TRBJ2-3; a possible D gene is TRBD2 (5 bases). Germline CDR1 reads DFQATT; CDR2 reads SNEGSKA (reference sequence). The CDR3 totals 15 residues. The ends were cut back, 0 bases at V and 4 bases at J, with 14 bases in the middle. CDR3 protein: CSARDFQRRADTQYF. The CDR3 bases are TGCAGTGCTAGAGATTTTCAGCGGCGGGCAGATACGCAGTATTTT.

This rearrangement joins TRBV7-2 to TRBJ2-1; D possibly uses TRBD1 or TRBD2 (5 bases each). Germline CDR1 SGHTA, CDR2 FQGNSA. There are 17 residues in the CDR3. V was clipped by 5 bases and J by 2 bases, with 19 bases between them. This CDR3 is CASSIDLALGAYNEQFF. The DNA of the CDR3 is TGTGCCAGCAGCATCGACTTAGCGCTGGGGGCCTACAATGAGCAGTTCTTC.